Below are 32 T cell receptor beta chains sequenced from a single sample in a study of cytomegalovirus exposure and HLA in healthy donors (dated by TCRdb to the late 2010s). Libraries came from the immunoSEQ multiplex PCR assay. TCRdb stores this immuneACCESS table with in-frame sequences only. Part of the clones is absent; in the studies checked, under half of the shortfall reflects unresolved V genes, and no reason is known for the rest. This sample lists some 100,000 clones; about 83% were detected once. The ten largest clones take up 4.9% of the sample. Material: PBMCs. Every receptor here comes from a man younger than 35 in good health and CMV-seronegative.

The chain recombines TRBV18 with TRBJ1-5, with D perhaps TRBD1 (5 bases). Deletions cut 5 bases from V and 6 bases from J, with 20 bases between. Germline CDR1 KGHSH, CDR2 LQKENI. This CDR3 spans 16 amino acids. The CDR3 DNA reads TGTGCCAGCTCAGAAGGACAAGCCAGTTTGGGTCAGCCCCAGCATTTT. It yields the protein CASSEGQASLGQPQHF. The full variable domain, in which reference TRBV18 and TRBJ1-5 provide the parts outside the CDR3, is NAGVMQNPRHLVRRRGQEARLRCSPMKGHSHVYWYRQLPEEGLKFMVYLQKENIIDESGMPKERFSAEFPKEGPSILRIQQVVRGDSAAYFCASSEGQASLGQPQHFGDGTRLSIL.

This clone has only one observation. The rearrangement links TRBV5-1 to TRBJ1-1, with 7 bases that match TRBD1. The CDR3 consists of 14 residues. The germline V gene encodes CDR1 SGHRS and CDR2 YFSETQ. Trimming cost V 1 base and J 8 bases; bases outside gene matches: 8. CDR3 nucleotide sequence: TGCGCCAGCAGCTTGTTGACAGGGCCATCCGAAGCTTTCTTT. Amino acids: CASSLLTGPSEAFF. Drawing the rest from reference TRBV5-1 and TRBJ1-1, the complete variable domain is KAGVTQTPRYLIKTRGQQVTLSCSPISGHRSVSWYQQTPGQGLQFLFEYFSETQRNKGNFPGRFSGRQFSNSRSEMNVSTLELGDSALYLCASSLLTGPSEAFFGQGTRLTVV.

The chain joins TRBV30 to TRBJ2-6; 11 bases match TRBD1. Germline V gene sequence: CDR1 GTSNPN, CDR2 SVGIG (reference sequence). With V trimmed by 3 bases and J by 3 bases, 7 bases remained unmatched. The CDR3 runs 17 residues. Written as DNA, the CDR3 is TGTGCCTGGAGCTGGACAGGGGGCGTGGATGGGGCCAACGTCCTGACTTTC. Its translation is CAWSWTGGVDGANVLTF.

This chain joins TRBV29-1 and TRBJ2-7; 9 bases are a match to TRBD2. The V segment lost 5 bases and the J segment 3 bases; nucleotides outside the gene matches: 11. Germline V gives CDR1 SQVTM, CDR2 ANQGSEA. The CDR3 runs 15 residues. This CDR3 reads CSVNLAGEGGYEQYF. Here the CDR3 DNA reads TGCAGCGTTAACTTAGCGGGAGAGGGCGGCTACGAGCAGTACTTC.

The rearrangement links TRBV10-3 to TRBJ2-7; 13 positions match TRBD2. CDR1 ENHRY and CDR2 SYGVKD come from the germline V gene. CDR3 length: 16 amino acids. Germline trimming cut 3 bases from V and 4 bases from J; bases unmatched to any gene: 6. CDR3 DNA: TGTGCCATCAGTGACCCCGGACTAGCGGGAGAGTACGAGCAGTACTTC. The encoded protein is CAISDPGLAGEYEQYF.

This sequence joins TRBV4-2 and TRBJ1-3; 10 nucleotides line up with TRBD1. Looked up from germline, CDR1 is LGHNA and CDR2 is YNFKEQ. CDR3 length: 18 amino acids. The ends lost 0 bases at V and 0 bases at J; junction bases unmatched: 5. The CDR3 loop is CASSQDLTGGFSGNTIYF. The CDR3 nucleotides read TGTGCCAGCAGCCAAGATTTGACAGGGGGCTTCTCTGGAAACACCATATATTTT.

This clone showed up just once. V is TRBV5-1 and J is TRBJ2-5; 13 bases match TRBD2. The CDR3 is made up of 14 amino acids. Germline-derived CDR1 and CDR2 are SGHRS and YFSETQ. The trim removed 4 bases at V and 5 bases at J, leaving 2 bases unmatched. The CDR3 region has the DNA TGCGCCAGCAGCGAACTAGCGGGAGGGGAGACCCAGTACTTC. Protein sequence: CASSELAGGETQYF.

This clone came up once. This CDR3 reads CASRQGSSYEQYF. The CDR3 DNA is TGCGCCAGCCGACAGGGGAGCTCCTACGAGCAGTACTTC. The chain carries TRBV5-1 and TRBJ2-7, with 8 bases aligning to TRBD1. With 7 bases clipped from V and 0 bases from J, the junction kept 3 bases outside the gene matches. The germline CDR1 and CDR2 sequences are SGHRS and YFSETQ. The CDR3 spans 13 residues.

This chain connects TRBV10-2 to TRBJ2-2; possibly TRBD2 for D (5 bases). Germline V gives CDR1 WSHSY, CDR2 SAAADI. The CDR3 is 14 residues long. V lost 1 base and J 5 bases, leaving 8 bases between the germline ends. The CDR3 nucleotides read TGCGCCAGCAGTGAGTGGCGGACTACCGGGGAGCTGTTTTTT. It encodes CASSEWRTTGELFF.

The chain carries TRBV27 and TRBJ2-7, with a weak D call TRBD2 (6 bases). V shed 3 bases and J shed 9 bases, with 9 bases lying between them. Germline lookup yields CDR1 MNHEY and CDR2 SMNVEV (reference sequence). The CDR3 loop spans 11 amino acids. The CDR3, as DNA: TGTGCCAGCAGTTTCATGGGGGGGCAGTACTTC. Its translation: CASSFMGGQYF.

The gene calls are TRBV5-6 and TRBJ2-7; a weak D match, TRBD1 (6 bases). This CDR3 is 12 amino acids long. CDR1 SGHDT and CDR2 YYEEEE come from the germline V gene. Trimming removed 4 bases at V and 9 bases at J, with 14 bases between. The CDR3 here is CASSATGFRQYF. CDR3 bases: TGTGCCAGCAGCGCAACAGGGTTTCGGCAGTACTTC.

The chain is built from TRBV6-1 and TRBJ2-7, with 8 positions matching TRBD1. Germline CDR1 is MNHNS and CDR2 is SASEGT. The CDR3 sequence is 15 residues long. The ends lost 1 base at V and 0 bases at J; junction bases unmatched: 2. CDR3 bases: TGTGCCAGCAGTGAAGGGGGGACAGGCTCCTACGAGCAGTACTTC. It encodes CASSEGGTGSYEQYF.

In its sample, this clone was seen once. This chain uses TRBV7-2 with TRBJ2-7, with a weak D call TRBD2 (6 bases). Trimming pared 5 bases from V and 2 bases from J, leaving 16 bases between. The CDR3 covers 15 residues. In germline, CDR1 is SGHTA, CDR2 FQGNSA. In nucleotides, the CDR3 is TGTGCCAGCAGCCCGAGGAGGGGAGGTGCCTACGAGCAGTACTTC. It encodes CASSPRRGGAYEQYF. Together with reference TRBV7-2 and TRBJ2-7, the CDR3 gives the full variable domain: GAGVSQSPSNKVTEKGKDVELRCDPISGHTALYWYRQSLGQGLEFLIYFQGNSAPDKSGLPSDRFSAERTGGSVSTLTIQRTQQEDSAVYLCASSPRRGGAYEQYFGPGTRLTVT.

The J gene is TRBJ2-7, the V gene TRBV2, with TRBD1 as a possible D gene (6 bases). Germline values: CDR1 SNHLY, CDR2 FYNNEI. Trimming cost V 8 bases and J 6 bases, with 14 bases left between them. The CDR3 runs 12 residues. CDR3 nucleotide sequence: TGTGCCAGCCTACAGGGAGCTGGCGAGCAGTACTTC. Protein product: CASLQGAGEQYF. The full variable domain, its missing parts supplied by reference TRBV2 and TRBJ2-7, is EPEVTQTPSHQVTQMGQEVILRCVPISNHLYFYWYRQILGQKVEFLVSFYNNEISEKSEIFDDQFSVERPDGSNFTLKIRSTKLEDSAMYFCASLQGAGEQYFGPGTRLTVT.

The chain carries TRBV5-1 and TRBJ2-7; TRBD1 matches at 7 bases. V was pared by 4 bases and J by 4 bases, with 8 bases of the junction left unmatched. The CDR3 has 14 amino acids. Germline lookup yields CDR1 SGHRS and CDR2 YFSETQ. For the CDR3, the DNA is TGCGCCAGCAGCCGAGGGACAGCCAAATACGAGCAGTACTTC. This encodes CASSRGTAKYEQYF.

This clone was seen a handful of times. J is TRBJ1-3 and V is TRBV19, with 7 bases identical to TRBD1. In germline, CDR1 is LNHDA, CDR2 SQIVND (reference sequence). Trimming cost V 5 bases and J 1 base; bases outside gene matches: 11. This CDR3 spans 17 amino acids. CDR3 loop: CASSQRQGKGSGNTIYF. CDR3 sequence (DNA): TGTGCCAGTAGTCAGCGACAGGGAAAGGGATCTGGAAACACCATATATTTT.

This sequence joins TRBV30 and TRBJ2-3; possible D gene TRBD2, 6 bases. V was cut by 1 base and J by 0 bases, with 14 bases left in between. This CDR3 spans 16 amino acids. The V gene's germline CDR1 is GTSNPN and CDR2 SVGIG (reference sequence). The CDR3 DNA follows: TGTGCCTGGAGTGGCGGGGTAGCCCTCAGCACAGATACGCAGTATTTT. Its translation: CAWSGGVALSTDTQYF.

The rearrangement joins TRBV4-2 to TRBJ2-2, with TRBD1 identical over 10 bases. Germline lookup yields CDR1 LGHNA and CDR2 YNFKEQ. This CDR3 spans 20 amino acids. V trimming: 3 bases; J trimming: 3 bases; junction bases outside the gene matches: 16. The CDR3 region has the DNA TGTGCCAGCAGCCAGTTTAATGTCGTGGGACAGGGGTCGTACACCGGGGAGCTGTTTTTT. This translates into CASSQFNVVGQGSYTGELFF.

The chain links TRBV7-6 to TRBJ2-5; no reliable D call. Germline V gene sequence: CDR1 SGHVS, CDR2 FNYEAQ. This CDR3 is 16 amino acids long. V was shortened by 2 bases and J by 2 bases, with 15 bases between the two germline ends. As DNA, the CDR3 is TGTGCCAGCAGCTTACTTGGCAATCCCCCTCAAGAGACCCAGTACTTC. This sequence encodes CASSLLGNPPQETQYF.

This chain links TRBV5-5 with TRBJ1-3; perhaps TRBD1 as D (6 bases). There are 15 residues in the CDR3. The V and J ends lost 4 bases and 1 base respectively, with 12 bases between them. Germline V lookup: CDR1 SGHKS, CDR2 YYEKEE (reference sequence). The CDR3 coding sequence is TGTGCCAGCAGCCGGGACACCCGTTCTGGAAACACCATATATTTT. Protein: CASSRDTRSGNTIYF.

This chain uses TRBV6-5 with TRBJ2-7, with 7 bases aligning to TRBD2. There are 15 residues in the CDR3. Trimming took 8 bases from V and 4 from J; bases not matched to a gene: 14. Germline V gives CDR1 MNHEY, CDR2 SVGAGI. CDR3 coding DNA: TGTGCCAGCCGCGAGGGAGGGGCTAGGTCTTACGAGCAGTACTTC. Translated: CASREGGARSYEQYF.

This clone occurred once. This chain uses TRBV11-1 with TRBJ2-7; 12 nucleotides agree with TRBD1. CDR3 length equals 15 residues. Germline trimming cut 5 bases from V and 2 bases from J; bases unmatched to any gene: 4. Germline V gives CDR1 SGHAT, CDR2 FQDESV (reference sequence). CDR3 sequence reads: CASSRGQGAPYEQYF. The DNA of the CDR3 is TGTGCCAGCAGCAGGGGACAGGGGGCCCCCTACGAGCAGTACTTC.

The chain is built from TRBV6-1 and TRBJ2-7; TRBD2 matches at 10 bases. This CDR3 spans 16 amino acids. The germline V gene encodes CDR1 MNHNS and CDR2 SASEGT. The J segment lost 6 bases and the V segment lost 2 bases, leaving 10 bases of the junction unmatched. The DNA of the CDR3 is TGTGCCAGCAGTGAAAGGGTTCTAGCGGGAGCTGGCGAGCAGTACTTC. This encodes CASSERVLAGAGEQYF.

This chain joins TRBV7-8 and TRBJ2-3; D may be TRBD2 (6 bases). Germline loops: CDR1 SGHVS, CDR2 FQNEAQ. The CDR3 sequence is 16 residues long. V lost 2 bases and J 0 bases, leaving 12 bases between the germline ends. Written as DNA, the CDR3 is TGTGCCAGCAGCTTACTAGGTAGCGGTAGCACAGATACGCAGTATTTT. Amino acids: CASSLLGSGSTDTQYF. Combining the CDR3 with reference TRBV7-8 and TRBJ2-3 gives the whole variable domain GAGVSQSPRYKVAKRGQDVALRCDPISGHVSLFWYQQALGQGPEFLTYFQNEAQLDKSGLPSDRFFAERPEGSVSTLKIQRTQQEDSAVYLCASSLLGSGSTDTQYFGPGTRLTVL.

The V gene is TRBV5-1, the J gene TRBJ2-7; D remains ambiguous. There are 15 residues in the CDR3. With 4 bases removed from V and 2 bases from J, the gap between germline ends came to 16 bases. Germline CDR1 and CDR2: SGHRS and YFSETQ. CDR3 protein: CASSPSPGTPYEQYF. The CDR3 DNA reads as TGCGCCAGCAGCCCCTCTCCGGGTACTCCCTACGAGCAGTACTTC.

This sequence joins TRBV10-3 and TRBJ1-5, with TRBD1 matching over 8 bases. With 6 bases clipped from V and 7 bases from J, the junction kept 11 bases outside the gene matches. The CDR3 is made up of 15 amino acids. From germline, CDR1 is ENHRY and CDR2 SYGVKD. The CDR3 loop is CAISRGGTGGQPQHF. Written as DNA, the CDR3 is TGTGCCATCAGCAGGGGGGGGACAGGAGGACAGCCCCAGCATTTT.

The chain links TRBV6-1 to TRBJ1-2; D is uncertain. This CDR3 is built from 14 residues. Trimming took off 2 bases at V and 4 bases at J, with 11 bases between the two ends. Germline CDR1 and CDR2: MNHNS and SASEGT. Written as DNA, the CDR3 is TGTGCCAGCAGTGAAAGCGGTGGGCGCTATGGCTACACCTTC. Translation: CASSESGGRYGYTF.

This clone was recorded only once. V and J are TRBV2 and TRBJ1-5; 12 positions agree with TRBD1. The CDR3 covers 17 residues. V lost 6 bases, J lost 0 bases, and 6 bases stayed unmatched. The germline V gene has CDR1 SNHLY and CDR2 FYNNEI. The CDR3: CASSGTGGIGSNQPQHF. The CDR3 DNA sequence: TGTGCCAGCAGCGGGACAGGGGGCATAGGTAGCAATCAGCCCCAGCATTTT. Filled out from reference TRBV2 and TRBJ1-5, the complete variable domain reads EPEVTQTPSHQVTQMGQEVILRCVPISNHLYFYWYRQILGQKVEFLVSFYNNEISEKSEIFDDQFSVERPDGSNFTLKIRSTKLEDSAMYFCASSGTGGIGSNQPQHFGDGTRLSIL.

The chain is built from TRBV9 and TRBJ2-5, with a possible D match to TRBD2 (5 bases). Deletions cut 5 bases from V and 5 bases from J, with 19 bases between. Per the germline V gene, CDR1 is SGDLS and CDR2 is YYNGEE. The length of the CDR3 is 15 residues. The CDR3 is CASSTLNGVGETQYF. In DNA form, the CDR3 reads TGTGCCAGCAGTACCCTAAACGGGGTTGGGGAGACCCAGTACTTC.

The chain is built from TRBV5-1 and TRBJ1-2; 7 bases are a match to TRBD1. Germline V gene lookup returns CDR1 SGHRS and CDR2 YFSETQ. This CDR3 has 14 residues. V dropped 4 bases and J dropped 2; count of bases not matched to a gene: 5. The CDR3 loop is CASSREQGNYGYTF. CDR3 DNA: TGCGCCAGCAGCCGAGAACAGGGGAACTATGGCTACACCTTC.

The rearrangement joins TRBV9 to TRBJ2-5; D unclear. In germline, CDR1 is SGDLS, CDR2 YYNGEE. The CDR3 covers 13 residues. The V end was cut by 3 bases, the J end by 0 bases, with 6 bases between. The CDR3 is CASSGRYQETQYF. DNA of the CDR3: TGTGCCAGCAGCGGGCGGTACCAAGAGACCCAGTACTTC.

The rearrangement uses TRBV10-3 and TRBJ2-2; D is possibly TRBD2 (6 bases). Trimming took 2 bases from V and 0 from J, leaving 10 bases between them. This CDR3 region has 16 residues. Germline loops: CDR1 ENHRY, CDR2 SYGVKD. CDR3: CAISEGWEANTGELFF. The CDR3, as DNA: TGTGCCATCAGTGAGGGCTGGGAGGCGAACACCGGGGAGCTGTTTTTT.